This T cell receptor beta chain was captured by sequencing in a study of blood T cell repertoires in COVID-19. Study context: Samples came from the United States, Italy and Spain, spanning acute and convalescent COVID-19. Nucleic acid was either cDNA or gDNA, and it came from T cells, B-cell-depleted T cells, or PBMCs.

As handled by the study authors: Amplification of reference gene primers provided the estimated nucleated cell counts. The data were produced by immunoSEQ multiplex PCR, yet TCRdb's version contains in-frame clones alone and is incomplete. The V and J calls and clone size were taken over from that table, and D and trimming were inferred from the DNA. The sample includes fewer than 300,000 clones, 70% to 90% of them seen just once. This CDR3 region has 14 residues. V was clipped by 2 bases and J by 6 bases; unmatched bases: 6. CDR1 and CDR2 from the germline V gene are MGHDK and SYGVNS. This chain uses TRBV25-1 with TRBJ1-2, with 7 bases lining up with TRBD1. This clonotype was sampled from a woman aged 50 to 60 with acute or convalescent COVID-19. The sequenced material came from peripheral blood. CDR3 bases: TGTGCCAGCAGTGAAGGAGGGGGCGTAAATGGCTACACCTTC. It is translated as CASSEGGGVNGYTF.